This T cell receptor beta chain was recorded in a study of blood T cells in healthy people across ages. Notes on the study in general: PBMCs went unsorted, and a conclusive naive versus antigen-experienced comparison was therefore prevented. Because donor CMV status was unknown, expanded clonotype changes were possibly confounded.

Germline lookup yields CDR1 DFQATT and CDR2 SNEGSKA (reference sequence). Trimming pared 1 base from V and 0 bases from J, leaving 9 bases between. CDR3 length: 14 residues. A sample-barcoded 5' primer and a J-beta primer mix were used in a second PCR of about 6 to 12 cycles. TCRdb analysed the 5' RACE reads with MiXCR anew, one entry per CDR3 protein. In the table there are more than 500,000 distinct CDR3 sequences, 25% to 30% of which are singletons. This clonotype was counted a few times. What it recognizes is unknown. Each of the donors had 9 to 10 milliliters of peripheral blood drawn into EDTA-treated Vacutainer tubes.

The rearrangement joins TRBV20-1 to TRBJ1-2, with D hard to call. The sample taken for sequencing was blood. This clonotype was obtained from a woman in her 70s in good health. The CDR3 here is CSARVTPSNYGYTF. The CDR3 coding sequence is TGCAGTGCTAGAGTCACACCCTCTAACTATGGCTACACCTTC.